Below are 10 T cell receptor beta chains sequenced from a single sample in a study of T cells after yellow fever vaccination. MiXCR, applied by TCRdb to the 5' RACE reads, yields one record per CDR3 protein. The top ten clones hold less than 20% of a sample with 450,000 to 550,000 distinct CDR3 sequences, 21% of them seen once. The input for sequencing was PBMCs, taken approximately 22 days after the first yellow fever vaccination. Receptors were obtained from a man aged 18 to 35 who received the YFV17D yellow fever vaccine.

This clonotype was seen ten or more times. The J gene is TRBJ2-7, the V gene TRBV9; no clear D gene. V was trimmed by 0 bases and J by 3 bases, leaving 13 bases between them. The germline V gene has CDR1 SGDLS and CDR2 YYNGEE. CDR3 length: 15 residues. CDR3: CASSVVPGPDYEQYF. The CDR3 region has the DNA TGTGCCAGCAGCGTAGTGCCCGGGCCCGACTACGAGCAGTACTTC.

The chain has TRBV18 and TRBJ1-1; D perhaps matches TRBD1 (5 bases). Germline CDR1 reads KGHSH; CDR2 reads LQKENI. The CDR3 contains 14 residues. V was shortened by 2 bases and J by 3 bases, with 10 bases between the two germline ends. The CDR3 sequence: CASSPGAADTEAFF. DNA for the CDR3: TGTGCCAGCTCACCAGGGGCAGCGGACACTGAAGCTTTCTTT.

This chain connects TRBV3-1 to TRBJ2-7; weak D call: TRBD1 (6 bases). The CDR3 is made up of 13 amino acids. Deletions cut 4 bases from V and 3 bases from J, with 10 bases between. Germline V gene lookup returns CDR1 LGHDT and CDR2 YNNKEL (reference sequence). CDR3 DNA: TGTGCCAGCAGCCTTAGACAGGACTACGAGCAGTACTTC. Amino acid sequence: CASSLRQDYEQYF.

The chain joins TRBV6-1 to TRBJ2-2; tentatively, D is TRBD1 or TRBD2 (6 bases each). The length of the CDR3 is 17 residues. With 6 bases removed from V and 5 bases from J, the gap between germline ends came to 22 bases. CDR1 MNHNS and CDR2 SASEGT come from the germline V gene. The CDR3 is CASRRDLGPGATGELFF. CDR3 sequence (DNA): TGTGCCAGCAGGCGAGACCTCGGGCCGGGGGCGACCGGGGAGCTGTTTTTT.

This clonotype was picked up a small number of times. V gene TRBV5-1 combines with J gene TRBJ2-1, with D tentatively TRBD1 (6 bases). The CDR3 has 16 residues. In germline, CDR1 is SGHRS, CDR2 YFSETQ. The V end was cut by 1 base, the J end by 5 bases, with 16 bases between. The CDR3 protein is CASSLNWGLPNNEQFF. The CDR3 coding sequence is TGCGCCAGCAGCTTGAATTGGGGGCTCCCAAACAATGAGCAGTTCTTC.

A few counts support this clonotype. CDR3 residues: CASSRRQSRNYGYTF. The CDR3 DNA reads TGTGCCAGCAGCAGACGACAATCCCGAAACTATGGCTACACCTTC. V usage is TRBV6-2 or TRBV6-3 and J usage is TRBJ1-2; D is unclear. This CDR3 has 15 residues. CDR1 MNHEY and CDR2 SVGEGT come from the germline V gene. Trimming removed 6 bases at V and 2 bases at J, with 16 bases between.

The V call is TRBV11-2, the J call TRBJ1-4; 8 bases align to TRBD1. V shed 2 bases and J 4 bases; nucleotides not matched to a gene: 15. The germline gives CDR1 SGHAT, CDR2 FQNNGV. The CDR3 runs 19 residues. This CDR3 is CASSLPRIPTGGLNEKLFF. The CDR3 DNA sequence: TGTGCCAGCAGCTTACCCAGAATCCCTACAGGGGGTCTTAATGAAAAACTGTTTTTT.

The rearrangement uses TRBV9 and TRBJ2-1; D uncertain. Trimming removed 3 bases at V and 5 bases at J, with 18 bases between. This CDR3 has 16 residues. The germline gives CDR1 SGDLS, CDR2 YYNGEE. Written as DNA, the CDR3 is TGTGCCAGCAGCGGATATCAGGTTACCGTCCACAATGAGCAGTTCTTC. Translating gives CASSGYQVTVHNEQFF.

This clonotype was seen at least ten times. V and J are TRBV7-8 and TRBJ1-5; D not certain. Germline V gives CDR1 SGHVS, CDR2 FQNEAQ. V lost 5 bases, J lost 0 bases, and 20 bases lay in between. There are 18 residues in the CDR3. This CDR3 reads CASSLLPQSPDSNQPQHF. The CDR3 DNA reads TGTGCCAGCAGCCTCCTTCCGCAGTCGCCCGATAGCAATCAGCCCCAGCATTTT.

V and J are TRBV20-1 and TRBJ2-5, with D unclear. V shed 1 base and J shed 2 bases, with 8 bases lying between them. In germline, CDR1 is DFQATT, CDR2 SNEGSKA (reference sequence). The length of the CDR3 is 13 residues. CDR3 region: CSARVQPQETQYF. The CDR3 DNA reads as TGCAGTGCTAGAGTACAACCTCAAGAGACCCAGTACTTC.